The 16 T cell receptor beta chains below were found in one sample sequenced in a study of blood T cell repertoires in COVID-19. Libraries were prepared by immunoSEQ multiplex PCR; TCRdb keeps only in-frame clonotypes and omits some of them. The sample records approximately 240,000 clones, approximately 92% being singletons. The specimen sequenced was PBMCs or T cells enriched from blood (not recorded which). Source of these receptors: a woman between 18 and 30 years old in a cohort exposed to, infected with or recovered from COVID-19 (not recorded which).

This clone was seen just once. V gene TRBV18 combines with J gene TRBJ1-5; no definite D call. Trimming removed 3 bases at V and 1 base at J, with 10 bases between. Germline V gene sequence: CDR1 KGHSH, CDR2 LQKENI. The CDR3 runs 15 residues. The chain's CDR3 is CASSPGGRSNQPQHF. As DNA, the CDR3 is TGTGCCAGCTCACCGGGAGGGAGAAGCAATCAGCCCCAGCATTTT.

The chain is built from TRBV28 and TRBJ1-2; D may be TRBD1 (6 bases). There are 15 residues in the CDR3. Trimming cost V 6 bases and J 3 bases, with 17 bases left between them. Germline lookup yields CDR1 MDHEN and CDR2 SYDVKM. The CDR3 DNA reads TGTGCCAGCAGCCGAACCGACAGGAGATACTATGGCTACACCTTC. Translation gives CASSRTDRRYYGYTF.

This chain joins TRBV28 and TRBJ1-5, with 8 bases aligning to TRBD1. Trimming removed 4 bases from V and 6 bases from J; junction bases left unmatched: 8. Germline CDR1 MDHEN, CDR2 SYDVKM. CDR3 size: 15 residues. The CDR3 bases are TGTGCCAGCAGTTGGGGGACAGGAGGGGGTCAGCCCCAGCATTTT. Its protein product is CASSWGTGGGQPQHF.

The genes are TRBV14 and TRBJ1-1; tentatively, D is TRBD1 (5 bases). The CDR3 spans 11 residues. Germline CDR1 SGHDN, CDR2 FVKESK. Trimming shortened V by 4 bases and J by 6 bases, and 6 bases separated the two germline ends. CDR3 sequence: CASSLGPEAFF. As DNA, the CDR3 is TGTGCCAGCAGCCTGGGGCCTGAAGCTTTCTTT.

This clone occurred a few times. The chain has TRBV7-6 and TRBJ1-6, with D possibly matching TRBD1 (6 bases). Trimming left V 2 bases short and J 7 bases short, with 15 bases between. Germline CDR1 SGHVS, CDR2 FNYEAQ. This CDR3 has 16 amino acids. Here the CDR3 DNA reads TGTGCCAGCAGCTTACGGGGGGCCAGGGAAAATTCACCCCTCCACTTT. Amino acids: CASSLRGARENSPLHF.

The rearrangement uses TRBV2 and TRBJ2-5; TRBD2 matches at 12 bases. Losses at the gene ends were 5 bases for V and 2 bases for J; bases not matched to a gene: 3. CDR1 SNHLY and CDR2 FYNNEI come from the germline V gene. This CDR3 comprises 15 residues. The DNA of the CDR3 is TGTGCCAGCAGTCTTCTAGCGGGAGGGCAAGAGACCCAGTACTTC. Protein sequence: CASSLLAGGQETQYF.

V and J are TRBV27 and TRBJ2-7, with 12 bases lining up with TRBD2. CDR1 and CDR2 from the germline V gene are MNHEY and SMNVEV (reference sequence). V lost 6 bases and J lost 5; bases outside the gene matches: 5. This CDR3 has 14 amino acids. The CDR3 is CASRTSGSTNEQYF. The DNA for the CDR3 is TGTGCCAGCAGGACTAGCGGGAGTACCAACGAGCAGTACTTC.

In this sample, this clone turned up once. The chain uses TRBV5-1 and TRBJ2-3; 12 bases align to TRBD2. Germline CDR1 and CDR2: SGHRS and YFSETQ. Trimming removed 0 bases from V and 6 bases from J; junction bases left unmatched: 2. This CDR3 region has 15 residues. CDR3: CASSLVTSGSDTQYF. The CDR3 coding sequence is TGCGCCAGCAGCTTGGTGACTAGCGGGAGTGATACGCAGTATTTT.

The chain is built from TRBV24-1 and TRBJ2-1; 8 positions agree with TRBD2. Trimming cost V 5 bases and J 7 bases; bases outside gene matches: 9. In germline, CDR1 is KGHDR, CDR2 SFDVKD. The CDR3 sequence is 15 residues long. The DNA for the CDR3 is TGTGCCACCAGTGCCCTGGCCCCTAGCGGGAATGAGCAGTTCTTC. Translating gives CATSALAPSGNEQFF.

The V call is TRBV11-3, the J call TRBJ2-1; 10 nucleotides align to TRBD2. CDR1 SGHNT and CDR2 YENEEA come from the germline V gene. The CDR3 has 17 residues. J was trimmed by 5 bases and V by 1 base; bases with no gene match: 8. CDR3 coding DNA: TGTGCCAGCAGCTTAGTGGTTATAGCGGGAGGCCACAATGAGCAGTTCTTC. This gives the protein CASSLVVIAGGHNEQFF.

Comments on this clone: At one of its ends the junction is not consistent with the germline gene, which may arise from a read error. This chain connects TRBV3-1 (or the pseudogene TRBV3-2) to TRBJ1-5; weak D call: TRBD1 (6 bases). Per the germline V gene, CDR1 is LGHDT and CDR2 is YNNKEL (reference sequence). This CDR3 contains 17 residues. The CDR3, as DNA: TGTGCCCGCAGCCACGGGGGGGGCGGGGGGGGCAATCAGCCCCAGCATTTT. It encodes CARSHGGGGGGNQPQHF.

The chain has TRBV11-3 and TRBJ2-7; 9 bases are a match to TRBD1. Germline V gene data show CDR1 as SGHNT and CDR2 as YENEEA. CDR3 length: 13 residues. J gave up 6 bases and V 3 bases, and 3 bases lay outside the gene matches. The CDR3 loop reads CASSFRQGGEQYF. The CDR3 DNA follows: TGTGCCAGCAGCTTCCGACAGGGGGGCGAGCAGTACTTC.

The chain recombines TRBV28 with TRBJ2-7, with D uncertain. This CDR3 has 14 residues. The germline V gene has CDR1 MDHEN and CDR2 SYDVKM. V lost 7 bases and J lost 2, with 15 bases in between. The DNA of the CDR3 is TGTGCCAGCACCGCCAGCTGGGCTCCCTACGAGCAGTACTTC. Protein product: CASTASWAPYEQYF.

V and J are TRBV4-1 and TRBJ2-1, with D unresolved. Germline V lookup: CDR1 MGHRA, CDR2 YSYEKL. The CDR3 consists of 18 residues. V was shortened by 0 bases and J by 4 bases, with 19 bases between the two germline ends. The CDR3 reads CASSQEGTPSIVYNEQFF. In DNA, the CDR3 is TGCGCCAGCAGCCAAGAAGGTACCCCTAGTATAGTTTACAATGAGCAGTTCTTC.

The J gene is TRBJ1-3, the V gene TRBV9; a possible D gene is TRBD1 (6 bases). The CDR3 sequence is 14 residues long. Trimming took off 3 bases at V and 2 bases at J, with 9 bases between the two ends. The germline gives CDR1 SGDLS, CDR2 YYNGEE. The CDR3, as DNA: TGTGCCAGCAGCGGGACAGATACTGGAAACACCATATATTTT. This sequence encodes CASSGTDTGNTIYF.

Only one count was recorded for this clone. The V gene is TRBV9, the J gene TRBJ2-3; 7 nucleotides line up with TRBD1. CDR3 length: 17 amino acids. Per germline, CDR1 SGDLS and CDR2 YYNGEE. V shed 0 bases, J shed 2 bases, and the junction held 9 bases outside the gene matches. CDR3 sequence (DNA): TGTGCCAGCAGCGTAGCTGGGGACAGTCTTGACACAGATACGCAGTATTTT. It is translated as CASSVAGDSLDTDTQYF. The variable domain in full, with the rest retrieved from reference TRBV9 and TRBJ2-3, is DSGVTQTPKHLITATGQRVTLRCSPRSGDLSVYWYQQSLDQGLQFLIQYYNGEERAKGNILERFSAQQFPDLHSELNLSSLELGDSALYFCASSVAGDSLDTDTQYFGPGTRLTVL.